The entry below gives a single T cell receptor beta chain sequence along with its context. Its antigen remains unidentified. Measured with immunoSEQ multiplex PCR; TCRdb has only the in-frame clones, and not every one. Among fewer than 120,000 clones, about 94% were seen once, and the ten largest hold around 2.8%. The sample belongs to a study of T cell responses to AZD1222 COVID-19 vaccine. Between the trimmed V and J ends, which lost 3 bases and 0 bases, there was a span of 9 bases. Germline V gene data show CDR1 as SGHNT and CDR2 as YYREEE (reference sequence). The CDR3 totals 14 residues. Study-wide results and caveats: Females outnumbered males among donors, who were mostly white British; clonal diversity was possibly underestimated. Spike regions recognized by vaccine-associated CD4 TCRs spanned the protein, led by 160-218 and 743-854.

The input for sequencing was peripheral blood, taken 28 days after the second AZD1222 dose. This sequence originates from an adult who received the AZD1222 COVID-19 vaccine. The chain combines TRBV5-4 with TRBJ1-2; D is uncertain. This CDR3 is CASSSGEANYGYTF. The CDR3 DNA reads as TGTGCCAGCAGCTCCGGGGAGGCTAACTATGGCTACACCTTC.